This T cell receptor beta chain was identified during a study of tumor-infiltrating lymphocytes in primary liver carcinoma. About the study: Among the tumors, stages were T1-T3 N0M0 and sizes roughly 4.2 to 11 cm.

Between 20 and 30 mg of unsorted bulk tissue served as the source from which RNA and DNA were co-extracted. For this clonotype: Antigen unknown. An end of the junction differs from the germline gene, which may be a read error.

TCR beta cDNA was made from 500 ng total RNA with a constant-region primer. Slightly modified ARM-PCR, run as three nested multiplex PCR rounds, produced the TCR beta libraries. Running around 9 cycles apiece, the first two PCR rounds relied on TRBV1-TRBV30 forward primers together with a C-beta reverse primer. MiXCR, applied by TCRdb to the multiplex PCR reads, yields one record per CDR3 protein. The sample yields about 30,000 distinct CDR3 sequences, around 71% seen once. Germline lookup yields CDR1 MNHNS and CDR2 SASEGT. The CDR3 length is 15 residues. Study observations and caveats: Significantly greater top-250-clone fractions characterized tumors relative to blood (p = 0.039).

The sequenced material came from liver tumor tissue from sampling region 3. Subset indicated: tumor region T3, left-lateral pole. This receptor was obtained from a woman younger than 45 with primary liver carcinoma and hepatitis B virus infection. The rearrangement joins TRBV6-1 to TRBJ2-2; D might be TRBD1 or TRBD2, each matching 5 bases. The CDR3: CASSEQLGRFWELFF. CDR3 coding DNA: TGCGCCAGTAGTGAACAGCTGGGACGTTTCTGGGAGCTGTTTTTT.